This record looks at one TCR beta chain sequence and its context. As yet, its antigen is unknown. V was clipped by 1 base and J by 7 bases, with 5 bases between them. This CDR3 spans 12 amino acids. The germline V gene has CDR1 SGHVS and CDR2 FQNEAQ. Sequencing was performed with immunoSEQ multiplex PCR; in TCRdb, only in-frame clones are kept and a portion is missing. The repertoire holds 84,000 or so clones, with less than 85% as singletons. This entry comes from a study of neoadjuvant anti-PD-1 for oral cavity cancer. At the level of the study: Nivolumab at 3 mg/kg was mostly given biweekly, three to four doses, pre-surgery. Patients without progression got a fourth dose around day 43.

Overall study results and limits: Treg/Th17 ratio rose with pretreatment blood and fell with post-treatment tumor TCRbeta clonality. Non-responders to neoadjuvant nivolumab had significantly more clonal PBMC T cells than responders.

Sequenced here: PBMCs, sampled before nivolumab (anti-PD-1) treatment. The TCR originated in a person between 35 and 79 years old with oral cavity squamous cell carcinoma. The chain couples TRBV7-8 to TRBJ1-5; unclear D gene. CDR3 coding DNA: TGTGCCAGCAGCTTAGGGGTGCAGCCCCAGCATTTT. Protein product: CASSLGVQPQHF.